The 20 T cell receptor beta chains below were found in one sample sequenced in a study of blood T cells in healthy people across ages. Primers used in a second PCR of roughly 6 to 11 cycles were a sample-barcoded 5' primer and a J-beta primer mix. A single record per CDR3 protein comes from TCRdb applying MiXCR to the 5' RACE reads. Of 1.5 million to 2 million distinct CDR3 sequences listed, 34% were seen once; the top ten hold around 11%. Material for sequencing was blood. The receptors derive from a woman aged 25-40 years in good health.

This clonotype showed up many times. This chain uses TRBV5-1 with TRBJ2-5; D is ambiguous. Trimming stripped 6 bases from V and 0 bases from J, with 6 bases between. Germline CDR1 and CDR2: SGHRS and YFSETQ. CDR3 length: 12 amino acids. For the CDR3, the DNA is TGCGCCAGCACCCGGGACCAAGAGACCCAGTACTTC. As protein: CASTRDQETQYF. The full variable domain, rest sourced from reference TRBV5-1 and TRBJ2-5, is KAGVTQTPRYLIKTRGQQVTLSCSPISGHRSVSWYQQTPGQGLQFLFEYFSETQRNKGNFPGRFSGRQFSNSRSEMNVSTLELGDSALYLCASTRDQETQYFGPGTRLLVL.

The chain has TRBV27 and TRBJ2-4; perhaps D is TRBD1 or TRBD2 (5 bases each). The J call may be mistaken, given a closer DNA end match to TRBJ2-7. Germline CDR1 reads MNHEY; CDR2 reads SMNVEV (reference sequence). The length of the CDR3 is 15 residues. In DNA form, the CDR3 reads TGTGCCAGCAGCCCTTGGGACCGTCCCGTCTACGAGCAGTACTTC. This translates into CASSPWDRPVYEQYF.

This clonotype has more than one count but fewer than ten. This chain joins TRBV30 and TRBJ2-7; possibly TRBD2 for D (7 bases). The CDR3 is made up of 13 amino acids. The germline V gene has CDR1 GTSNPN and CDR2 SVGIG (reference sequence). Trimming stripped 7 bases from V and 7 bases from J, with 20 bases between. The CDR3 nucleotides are TGTGCCTCGGGGGGCGGCTCTCCTACGGAGCAGTACTTC. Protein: CASGGGSPTEQYF.

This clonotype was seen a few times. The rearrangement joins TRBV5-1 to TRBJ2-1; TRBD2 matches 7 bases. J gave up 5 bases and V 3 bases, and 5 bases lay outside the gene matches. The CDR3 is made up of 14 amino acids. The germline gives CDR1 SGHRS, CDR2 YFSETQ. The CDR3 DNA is TGCGCCAGCAGCTCTAGGGACTATAACAATGAGCAGTTCTTC. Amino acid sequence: CASSSRDYNNEQFF.

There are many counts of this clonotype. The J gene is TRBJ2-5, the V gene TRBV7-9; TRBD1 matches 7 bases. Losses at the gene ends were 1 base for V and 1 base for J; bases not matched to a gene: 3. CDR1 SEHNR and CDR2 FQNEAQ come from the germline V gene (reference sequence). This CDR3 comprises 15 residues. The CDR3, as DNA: TGTGCCAGCAGCTTAGGGACAGGCCTCCAAGAGACCCAGTACTTC. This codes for CASSLGTGLQETQYF.

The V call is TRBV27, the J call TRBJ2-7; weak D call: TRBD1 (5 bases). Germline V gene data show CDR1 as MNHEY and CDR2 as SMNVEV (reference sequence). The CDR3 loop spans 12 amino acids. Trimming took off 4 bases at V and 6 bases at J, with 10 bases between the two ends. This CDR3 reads CASSYSGLEQYF. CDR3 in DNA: TGTGCCAGCAGTTACTCAGGGCTCGAGCAGTACTTC.

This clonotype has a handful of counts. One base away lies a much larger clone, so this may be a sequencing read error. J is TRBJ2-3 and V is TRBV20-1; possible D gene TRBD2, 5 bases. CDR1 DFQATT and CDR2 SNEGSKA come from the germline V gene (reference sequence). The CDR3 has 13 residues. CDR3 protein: CGASPRAGDTQYF. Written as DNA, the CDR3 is TGCGGTGCTAGCCCCAGAGCTGGAGATACGCAGTATTTT.

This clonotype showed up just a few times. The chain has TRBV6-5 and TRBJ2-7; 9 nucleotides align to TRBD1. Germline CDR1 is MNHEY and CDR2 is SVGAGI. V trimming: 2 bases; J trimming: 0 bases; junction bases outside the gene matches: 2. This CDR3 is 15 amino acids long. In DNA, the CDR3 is TGTGCCAGCAGTTACCTGGACAGGGGCTCCTACGAGCAGTACTTC. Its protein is CASSYLDRGSYEQYF.

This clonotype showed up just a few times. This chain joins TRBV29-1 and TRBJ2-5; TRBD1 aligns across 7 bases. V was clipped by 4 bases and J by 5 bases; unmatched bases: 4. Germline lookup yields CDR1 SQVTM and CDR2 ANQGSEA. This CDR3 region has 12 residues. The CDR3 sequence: CSVVGGDETQYF. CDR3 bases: TGCAGCGTTGTAGGGGGCGATGAGACCCAGTACTTC.

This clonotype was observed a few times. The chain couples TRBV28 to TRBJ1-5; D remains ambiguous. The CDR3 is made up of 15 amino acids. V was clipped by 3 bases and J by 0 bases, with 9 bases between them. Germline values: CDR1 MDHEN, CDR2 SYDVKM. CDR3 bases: TGTGCCAGCAGTTTTTCGGACTCTAGCAATCAGCCCCAGCATTTT. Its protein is CASSFSDSSNQPQHF.

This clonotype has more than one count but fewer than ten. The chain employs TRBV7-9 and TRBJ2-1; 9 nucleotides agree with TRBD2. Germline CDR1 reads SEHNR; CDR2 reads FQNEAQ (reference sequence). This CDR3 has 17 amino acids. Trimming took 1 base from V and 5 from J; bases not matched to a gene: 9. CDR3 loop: CASSLDSASGNNNEQFF. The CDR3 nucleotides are TGTGCCAGCAGCTTAGATTCGGCTAGCGGGAACAACAATGAGCAGTTCTTC.

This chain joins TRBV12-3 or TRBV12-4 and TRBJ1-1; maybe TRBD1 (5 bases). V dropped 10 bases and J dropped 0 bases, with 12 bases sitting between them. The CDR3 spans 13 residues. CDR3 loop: CAIGRALNTEAFF. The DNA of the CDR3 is TGTGCCATCGGCAGGGCATTGAACACTGAAGCTTTCTTT.

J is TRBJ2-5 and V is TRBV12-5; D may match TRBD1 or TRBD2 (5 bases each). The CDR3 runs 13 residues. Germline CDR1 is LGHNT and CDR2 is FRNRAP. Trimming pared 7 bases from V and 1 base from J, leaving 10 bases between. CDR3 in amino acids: CASAPGRQETQYF. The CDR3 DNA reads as TGTGCTAGTGCCCCGGGACGCCAAGAGACCCAGTACTTC.

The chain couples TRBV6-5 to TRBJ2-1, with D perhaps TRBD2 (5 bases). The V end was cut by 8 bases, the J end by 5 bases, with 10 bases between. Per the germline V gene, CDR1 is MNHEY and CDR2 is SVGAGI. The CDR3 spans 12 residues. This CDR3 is CASSRANNEQFF. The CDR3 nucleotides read TGTGCCAGCTCGAGGGCCAACAATGAGCAGTTCTTC.

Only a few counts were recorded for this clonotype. The CDR3: CASSPTPNSPLHF. In DNA form, the CDR3 reads TGTGCCAGCTCCCCGACACCTAATTCACCCCTCCACTTT. The V call is TRBV18, the J call TRBJ1-6; D gene ambiguous. This CDR3 has 13 amino acids. With 6 bases removed from V and 6 bases from J, the gap between germline ends came to 9 bases. The germline V gene encodes CDR1 KGHSH and CDR2 LQKENI. Complete variable domain (other parts from reference TRBV18 and TRBJ1-6): NAGVMQNPRHLVRRRGQEARLRCSPMKGHSHVYWYRQLPEEGLKFMVYLQKENIIDESGMPKERFSAEFPKEGPSILRIQQVVRGDSAAYFCASSPTPNSPLHFGNGTRLTVT.

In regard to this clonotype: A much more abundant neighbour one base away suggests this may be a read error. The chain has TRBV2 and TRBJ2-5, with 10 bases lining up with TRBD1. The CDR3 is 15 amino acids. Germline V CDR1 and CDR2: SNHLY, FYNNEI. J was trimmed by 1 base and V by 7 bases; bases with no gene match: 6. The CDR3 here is CASNRRDRGQETQYF. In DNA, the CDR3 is TGTGCCAGCAACCGCCGGGACAGGGGCCAAGAGACCCAGTACTTC.

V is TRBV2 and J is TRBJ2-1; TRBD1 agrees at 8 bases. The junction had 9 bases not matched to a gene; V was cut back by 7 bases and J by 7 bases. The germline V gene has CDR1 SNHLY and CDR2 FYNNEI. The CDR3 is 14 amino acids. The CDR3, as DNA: TGTGCCAGCATAGGTCAGGGGGCGAAGAATGAGCAGTTCTTC. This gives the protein CASIGQGAKNEQFF.

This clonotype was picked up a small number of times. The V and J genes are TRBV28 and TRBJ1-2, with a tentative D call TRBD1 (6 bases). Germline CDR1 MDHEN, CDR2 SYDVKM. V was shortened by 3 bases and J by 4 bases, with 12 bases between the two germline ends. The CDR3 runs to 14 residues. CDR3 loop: CASSFRTVSYGYTF. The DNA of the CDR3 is TGTGCCAGCAGTTTTAGGACAGTGAGCTATGGCTACACCTTC.

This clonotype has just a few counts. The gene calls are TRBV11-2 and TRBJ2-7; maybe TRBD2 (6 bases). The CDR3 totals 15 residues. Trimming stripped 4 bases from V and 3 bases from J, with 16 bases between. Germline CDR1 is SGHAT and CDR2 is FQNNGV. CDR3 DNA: TGTGCCAGCAGCTCAACAAGGGAGGCCCTCTACGAGCAGTACTTC. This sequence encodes CASSSTREALYEQYF.

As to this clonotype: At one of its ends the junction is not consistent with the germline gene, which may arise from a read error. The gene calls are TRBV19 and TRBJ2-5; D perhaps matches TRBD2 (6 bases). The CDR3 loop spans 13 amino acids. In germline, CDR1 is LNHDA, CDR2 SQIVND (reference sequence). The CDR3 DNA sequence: TGTGCCAGTACCGCGCGGGGCCAAGAGACCCTGTACTTC. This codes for CASTARGQETLYF. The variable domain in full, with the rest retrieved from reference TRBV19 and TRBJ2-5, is DGGITQSPKYLFRKEGQNVTLSCEQNLNHDAMYWYRQDPGQGLRLIYYSQIVNDFQKGDIAEGYSVSREKKESFPLTVTSAQKNPTAFYLCASTARGQETLYFGPGTRLLVL.